This T cell receptor beta chain was obtained from a study of cytomegalovirus exposure and HLA in healthy donors. About the research overall: Early on, a data release was issued that held 65 million to 100 million unique TCRs from HLA-typed donors.

This clone was seen only a few times. The antigen is unknown. The PCR was carried out with 60 Vbeta primers and 13 Jbeta primers. As originally analysed: In a later analysis, some 80 million unique TCR beta chains included roughly 11 million shared by two or more donors. The method was immunoSEQ multiplex PCR; TCRdb's version includes in-frame clones alone and lacks a portion of them. That table gives V, J and clone size, and the DNA gave D and trimming. The table lists approximately 100,000 clones, about two thirds of them singletons. General study results and limits: An observed cluster of highly shared sequence variants was recorded as a likely sequencing artifact. The later analysis indicated that the majority of CMV-associated TCR beta chains appeared HLA-restricted.

The V and J ends lost 4 bases and 4 bases, in that order; junction bases with no gene match: 6. There are 16 residues in the CDR3. Germline lookup yields CDR1 LNHDA and CDR2 SQIVND (reference sequence). The sequencing sample was made of PBMCs. The TCR originated in a female donor in good health and CMV-seronegative. V is TRBV19 and J is TRBJ2-2; 10 bases match TRBD2. In nucleotides, the CDR3 is TGTGCCAGTAGTACAGCGGGAGGGGCGAGCACCGGGGAGCTGTTTTTT. Encoded protein: CASSTAGGASTGELFF.